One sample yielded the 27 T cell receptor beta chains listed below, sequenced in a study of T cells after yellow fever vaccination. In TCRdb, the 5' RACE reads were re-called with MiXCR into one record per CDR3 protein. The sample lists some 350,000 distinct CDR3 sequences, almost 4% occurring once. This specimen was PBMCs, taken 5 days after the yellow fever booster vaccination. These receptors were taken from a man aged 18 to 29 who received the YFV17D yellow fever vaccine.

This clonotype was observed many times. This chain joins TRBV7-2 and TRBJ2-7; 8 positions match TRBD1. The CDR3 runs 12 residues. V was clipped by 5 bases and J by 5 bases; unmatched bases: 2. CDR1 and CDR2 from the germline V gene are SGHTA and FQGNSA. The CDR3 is CASSQTGDEQYF. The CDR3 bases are TGTGCCAGCAGCCAGACAGGGGACGAGCAGTACTTC.

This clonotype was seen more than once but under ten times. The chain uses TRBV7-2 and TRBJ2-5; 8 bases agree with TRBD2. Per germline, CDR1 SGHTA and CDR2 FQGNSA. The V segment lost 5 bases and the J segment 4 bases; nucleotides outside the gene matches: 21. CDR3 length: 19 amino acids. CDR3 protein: CASSLGRVGRGFRGETQYF. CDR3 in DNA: TGTGCCAGCAGCCTCGGGAGGGTCGGGAGAGGGTTCAGGGGAGAGACCCAGTACTTC.

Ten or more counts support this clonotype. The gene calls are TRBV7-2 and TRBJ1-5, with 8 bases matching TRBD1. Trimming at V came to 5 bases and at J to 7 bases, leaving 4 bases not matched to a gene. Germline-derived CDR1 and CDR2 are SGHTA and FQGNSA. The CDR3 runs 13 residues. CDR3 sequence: CASSRDRGQPQHF. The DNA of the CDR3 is TGTGCCAGCAGCAGAGACAGGGGCCAGCCCCAGCATTTT. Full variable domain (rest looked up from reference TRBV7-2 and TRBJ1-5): GAGVSQSPSNKVTEKGKDVELRCDPISGHTALYWYRQSLGQGLEFLIYFQGNSAPDKSGLPSDRFSAERTGGSVSTLTIQRTQQEDSAVYLCASSRDRGQPQHFGDGTRLSIL.

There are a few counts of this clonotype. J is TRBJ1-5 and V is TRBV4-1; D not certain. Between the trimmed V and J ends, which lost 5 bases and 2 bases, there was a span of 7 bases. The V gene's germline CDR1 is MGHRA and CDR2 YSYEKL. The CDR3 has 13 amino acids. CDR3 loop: CASSGVGNQPQHF. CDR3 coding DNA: TGCGCCAGCAGCGGGGTCGGCAATCAGCCCCAGCATTTT.

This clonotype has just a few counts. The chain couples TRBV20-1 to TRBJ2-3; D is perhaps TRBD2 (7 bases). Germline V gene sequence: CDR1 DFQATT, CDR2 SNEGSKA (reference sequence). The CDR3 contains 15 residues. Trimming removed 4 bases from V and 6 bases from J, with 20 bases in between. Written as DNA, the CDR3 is TGCAGTGCTAACCTTGGGGGGGCCGGAGGGGATACGCAGTATTTT. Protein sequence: CSANLGGAGGDTQYF.

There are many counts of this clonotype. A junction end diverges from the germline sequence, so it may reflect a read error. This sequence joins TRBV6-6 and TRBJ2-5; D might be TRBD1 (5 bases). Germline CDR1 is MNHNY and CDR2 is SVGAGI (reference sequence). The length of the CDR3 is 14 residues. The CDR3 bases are TGTGCCAGCAGTGACTCCGCAGGGCAAGAGACCCAGTACTTC. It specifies CASSDSAGQETQYF.

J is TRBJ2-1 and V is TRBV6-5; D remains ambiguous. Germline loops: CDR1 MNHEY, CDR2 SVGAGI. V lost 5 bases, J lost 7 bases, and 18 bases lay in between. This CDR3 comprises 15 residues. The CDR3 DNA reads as TGTGCCAGCAGTGACGAAAGTAAATTCGGGAATGAGCAGTTCTTC. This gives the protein CASSDESKFGNEQFF.

CDR3 nucleotide sequence: TGCGCCAGCAGCTTAGGACAGAGCTTGAACACTGAAGCTTTCTTT. This codes for CASSLGQSLNTEAFF. The V call is TRBV5-1, the J call TRBJ1-1; perhaps TRBD1 as D (6 bases). The germline V gene has CDR1 SGHRS and CDR2 YFSETQ. The CDR3 consists of 15 residues. Trimming took 2 bases from V and 0 from J, leaving 11 bases between them.

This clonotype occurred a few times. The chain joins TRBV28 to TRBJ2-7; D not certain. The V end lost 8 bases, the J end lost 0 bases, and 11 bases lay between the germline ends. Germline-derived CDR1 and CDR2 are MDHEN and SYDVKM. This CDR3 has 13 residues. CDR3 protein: CASVPGSSYEQYF. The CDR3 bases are TGTGCCAGCGTCCCGGGCAGCTCCTACGAGCAGTACTTC. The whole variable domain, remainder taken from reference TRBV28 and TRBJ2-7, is DVKVTQSSRYLVKRTGEKVFLECVQDMDHENMFWYRQDPGLGLRLIYFSYDVKMKEKGDIPEGYSVSREKKERFSLILESASTNQTSMYLCASVPGSSYEQYFGPGTRLTVT.

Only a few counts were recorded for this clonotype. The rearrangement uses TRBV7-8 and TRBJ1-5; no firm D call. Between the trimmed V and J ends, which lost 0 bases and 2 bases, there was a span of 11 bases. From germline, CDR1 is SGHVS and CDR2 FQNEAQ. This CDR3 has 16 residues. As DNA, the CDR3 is TGTGCCAGCAGCTTAGCGCGGGTGTCCCGCAATCAGCCCCAGCATTTT. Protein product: CASSLARVSRNQPQHF.

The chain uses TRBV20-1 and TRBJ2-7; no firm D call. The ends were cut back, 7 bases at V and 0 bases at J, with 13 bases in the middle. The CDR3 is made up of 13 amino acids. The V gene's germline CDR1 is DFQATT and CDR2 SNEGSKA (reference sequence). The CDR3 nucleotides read TGCAGTGTCGTACTGGGAAACTCCTACGAGCAGTACGTC. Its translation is CSVVLGNSYEQYV.

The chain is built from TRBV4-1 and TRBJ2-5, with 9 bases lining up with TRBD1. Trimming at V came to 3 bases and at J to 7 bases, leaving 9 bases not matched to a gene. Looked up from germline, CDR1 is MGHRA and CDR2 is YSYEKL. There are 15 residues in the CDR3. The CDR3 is CASSHPTGGDGTQYF. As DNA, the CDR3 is TGCGCCAGCAGCCACCCGACAGGGGGAGACGGGACCCAGTACTTC.

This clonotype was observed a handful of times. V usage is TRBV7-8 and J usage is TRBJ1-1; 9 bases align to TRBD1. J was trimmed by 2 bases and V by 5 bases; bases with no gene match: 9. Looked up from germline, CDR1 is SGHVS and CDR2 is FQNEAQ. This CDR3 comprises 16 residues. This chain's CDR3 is CASSRGQGSVNTEAFF. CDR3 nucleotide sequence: TGTGCCAGCAGCCGCGGACAGGGGAGCGTAAACACTGAAGCTTTCTTT.

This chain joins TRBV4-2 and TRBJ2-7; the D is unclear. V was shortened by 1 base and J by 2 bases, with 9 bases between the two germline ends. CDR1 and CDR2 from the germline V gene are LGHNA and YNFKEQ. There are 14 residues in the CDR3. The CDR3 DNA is TGTGCCAGCAGCCAAGGGATGAACACCTACGAGCAGTACGTC. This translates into CASSQGMNTYEQYV.

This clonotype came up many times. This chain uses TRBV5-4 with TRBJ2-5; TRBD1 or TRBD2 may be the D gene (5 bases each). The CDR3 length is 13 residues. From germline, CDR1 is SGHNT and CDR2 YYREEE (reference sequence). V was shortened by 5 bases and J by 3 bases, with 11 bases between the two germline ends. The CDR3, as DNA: TGTGCCAGCAGAACCGGGACCGAAGAGACCCAGTACTTC. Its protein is CASRTGTEETQYF.

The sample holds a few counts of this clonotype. The CDR3 sequence is CASSLWGPDEQYF. The CDR3 nucleotides are TGTGCCAGCAGTTTATGGGGGCCGGACGAGCAGTACTTC. The rearrangement uses TRBV27 and TRBJ2-7; D perhaps matches TRBD1 (6 bases). CDR1 and CDR2 (germline): MNHEY, SMNVEV (reference sequence). V gave up 1 base and J gave up 5 bases, with 9 bases separating them. The CDR3 totals 13 residues.

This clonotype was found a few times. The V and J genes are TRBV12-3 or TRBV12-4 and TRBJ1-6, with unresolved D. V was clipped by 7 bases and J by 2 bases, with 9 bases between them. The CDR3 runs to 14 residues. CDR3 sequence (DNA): TGTGCCAGCACCCCGGATACCTATAATTCACCCCTCCACTTT. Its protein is CASTPDTYNSPLHF.

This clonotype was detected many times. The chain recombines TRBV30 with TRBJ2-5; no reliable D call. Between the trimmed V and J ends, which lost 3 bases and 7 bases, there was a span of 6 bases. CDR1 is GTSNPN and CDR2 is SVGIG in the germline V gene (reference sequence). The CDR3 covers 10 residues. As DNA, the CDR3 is TGTGCCTGGAGGGGTCGGACCCAGTACTTC. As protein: CAWRGRTQYF.

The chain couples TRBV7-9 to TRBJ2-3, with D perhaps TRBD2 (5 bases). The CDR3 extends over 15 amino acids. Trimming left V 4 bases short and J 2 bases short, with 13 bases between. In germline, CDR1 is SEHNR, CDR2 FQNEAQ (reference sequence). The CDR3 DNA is TGTGCCAGCAGCTCACTAGACTGGTCCACAGATACGCAGTATTTT. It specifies CASSSLDWSTDTQYF.

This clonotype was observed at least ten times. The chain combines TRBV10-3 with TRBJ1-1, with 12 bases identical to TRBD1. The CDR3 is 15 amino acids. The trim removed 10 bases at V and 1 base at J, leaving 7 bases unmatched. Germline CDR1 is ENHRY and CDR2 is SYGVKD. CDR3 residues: CATGGTGGTNTEAFF. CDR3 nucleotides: TGTGCCACCGGCGGGACAGGGGGCACGAACACTGAAGCTTTCTTT.

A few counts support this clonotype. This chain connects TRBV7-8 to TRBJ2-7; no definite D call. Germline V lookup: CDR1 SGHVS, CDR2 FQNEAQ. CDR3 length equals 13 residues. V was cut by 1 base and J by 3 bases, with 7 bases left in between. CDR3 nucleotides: TGTGCCAGCAGCTTAGTCGGTCTCTACGAGCAGTACGTC. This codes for CASSLVGLYEQYV.

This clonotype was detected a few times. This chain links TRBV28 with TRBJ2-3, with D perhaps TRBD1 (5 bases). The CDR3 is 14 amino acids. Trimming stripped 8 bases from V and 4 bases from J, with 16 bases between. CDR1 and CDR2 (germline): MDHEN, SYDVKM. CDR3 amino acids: CASQGTRGSDTQYF. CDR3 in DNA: TGTGCCAGCCAGGGAACGAGAGGCTCAGATACGCAGTATTTT.

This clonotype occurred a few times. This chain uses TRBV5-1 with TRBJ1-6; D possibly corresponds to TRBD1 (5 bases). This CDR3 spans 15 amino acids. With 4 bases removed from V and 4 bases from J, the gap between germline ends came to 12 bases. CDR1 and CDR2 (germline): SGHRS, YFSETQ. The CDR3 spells CASSPGQLYNSPLHF. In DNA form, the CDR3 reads TGCGCCAGCAGCCCCGGACAACTGTATAATTCACCCCTCCACTTT.

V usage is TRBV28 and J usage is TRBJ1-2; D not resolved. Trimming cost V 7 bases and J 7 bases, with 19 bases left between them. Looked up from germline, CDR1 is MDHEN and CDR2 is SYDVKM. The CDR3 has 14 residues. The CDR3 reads CASISGGEVGGYTF. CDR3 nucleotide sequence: TGTGCCAGCATTTCCGGCGGGGAGGTTGGTGGCTACACCTTC.

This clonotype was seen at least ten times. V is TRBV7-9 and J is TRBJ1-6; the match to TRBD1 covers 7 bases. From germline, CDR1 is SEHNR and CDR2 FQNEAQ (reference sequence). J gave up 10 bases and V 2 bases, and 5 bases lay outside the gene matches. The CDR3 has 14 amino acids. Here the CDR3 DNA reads TGTGCCAGCAGCTTAACTGGGGACAGCTCACCCCTCCACTTT. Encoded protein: CASSLTGDSSPLHF.

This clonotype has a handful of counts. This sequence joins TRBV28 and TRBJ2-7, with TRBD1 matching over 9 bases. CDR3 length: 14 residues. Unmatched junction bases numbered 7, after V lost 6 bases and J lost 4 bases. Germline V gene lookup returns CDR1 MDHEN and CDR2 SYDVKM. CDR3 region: CASRPGTGWYEQYV. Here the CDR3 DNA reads TGTGCCAGCAGACCCGGGACAGGGTGGTACGAGCAGTACGTC.

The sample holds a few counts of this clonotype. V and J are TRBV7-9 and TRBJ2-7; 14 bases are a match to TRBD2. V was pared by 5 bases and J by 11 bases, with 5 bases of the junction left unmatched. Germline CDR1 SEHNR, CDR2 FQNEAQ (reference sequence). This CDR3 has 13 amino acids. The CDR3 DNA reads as TGTGCCAGCAGCGCGGGACTAGCGGGGGAGGAGTACTTC. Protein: CASSAGLAGEEYF.